The source of this T cell receptor (beta chain) is a study of shared clonotypes between healthy human individuals. Each sorted subset replicate got 200 ng genomic DNA, 30,000 or so genomes. In the study's own analysis: ImmunoSEQ supplied junction-only sequences lacking quality scores, so filtering was different. Clones were sequenced by immunoSEQ multiplex PCR, and TCRdb holds only the in-frame ones, with some missing. V and J calls and clone size are those listed in that table; D and trimming were worked out from the DNA. Here the sample spans 2,500,000 or so clones, roughly 92% being singletons. In the case of this clone: Sequence at one end of the junction differs from germline and may be a read error.

The source material was naive CD4+ T cells sorted from blood. Subset described: CD45RA+ positively selected. This sequence originates from a man in his late teens or twenties in good health.

The CDR3 region is CASSEGLIYEQYF. CDR3 nucleotide sequence: TGTGCTAGCAGCGAGGGACTTATCTACGAGCAGTACTTC. The V gene is TRBV7-7, the J gene TRBJ2-7, with D possibly being TRBD2 (6 bases). The CDR3 sequence is 13 residues long. The V gene's germline CDR1 is SSHAT and CDR2 FNYEAQ (reference sequence).